One and the same sample provided the 10 T cell receptor beta chains below, sequenced in a study of cytomegalovirus exposure and HLA in healthy donors. Amplification used 60 Vbeta primers and 13 Jbeta primers. Repertoires were generated with immunoSEQ multiplex PCR, while TCRdb's copy carries only in-frame clones and drops some. The sample yields around 98,000 clones, under 80% seen once. Sequencing was performed on PBMCs. These receptors came from a human donor in good health.

To note about this clone: Within the sample, other DNA sequences also encode this same CDR3. The chain uses TRBV30 and TRBJ1-1; maybe TRBD1 (5 bases). Looked up from germline, CDR1 is GTSNPN and CDR2 is SVGIG (reference sequence). The CDR3 length is 15 residues. V lost 7 bases to trimming and J lost 4 bases, with 22 bases between them. For the CDR3, the DNA is TGTGCCTCAAACACGGGGGGGGGTCGGGCCACTGAAGCTTTCTTT. Translation gives CASNTGGGRATEAFF.

In this sample, this clone turned up a few times. V and J are TRBV4-3 and TRBJ2-1; the match to TRBD2 covers 9 bases. CDR3 length: 15 residues. J lost 7 bases, V lost 1 base, and 5 bases had no gene match. Germline V gene sequence: CDR1 LGHNA, CDR2 YSLEER. The CDR3 protein is CASSQVAGARNEQFF. In DNA, the CDR3 is TGCGCCAGCAGCCAAGTAGCGGGAGCTAGAAATGAGCAGTTCTTC.

J is TRBJ2-1 and V is TRBV12-5, with a possible D match to TRBD1 (5 bases). The germline CDR1 and CDR2 sequences are LGHNT and FRNRAP. This CDR3 contains 15 residues. The V and J ends lost 5 bases and 5 bases respectively, with 16 bases between them. The CDR3 bases are TGTGCTAGTGGTCCCCATTTGGGGCCGGACAATGAGCAGTTCTTC. It codes for CASGPHLGPDNEQFF.

The chain uses TRBV5-1 and TRBJ1-4, with TRBD1 identical over 9 bases. Trimming at V came to 7 bases and at J to 8 bases, leaving 12 bases not matched to a gene. Looked up from germline, CDR1 is SGHRS and CDR2 is YFSETQ. The CDR3 covers 15 residues. The CDR3 region has the DNA TGCGCCAGCCGAGTGGTCCCGGGACAGGGAGAAAAACTGTTTTTT. It translates to CASRVVPGQGEKLFF.

A single count supports this clone. The chain links TRBV27 to TRBJ2-7; D call uncertain. The length of the CDR3 is 11 residues. From germline, CDR1 is MNHEY and CDR2 SMNVEV (reference sequence). Trimming removed 6 bases from V and 3 bases from J, with 6 bases in between. DNA of the CDR3: TGTGCCAGCAGACTTAACTACGAGCAGTACTTC. Residues: CASRLNYEQYF.

The J gene is TRBJ1-4, the V gene TRBV25-1; the D gene is possibly TRBD1 (5 bases). CDR3 size: 17 residues. The V end was cut by 2 bases, the J end by 1 base, with 14 bases between. CDR1 MGHDK and CDR2 SYGVNS come from the germline V gene. CDR3 amino acids: CASSEAGAGRTNEKLFF. The CDR3 DNA reads TGTGCCAGCAGTGAAGCGGGAGCAGGGCGAACTAATGAAAAACTGTTTTTT.

The chain uses TRBV6-4 and TRBJ2-1; 8 nucleotides align to TRBD2. The CDR3 is 13 residues long. The germline gives CDR1 MRHNA, CDR2 SNTAGT. V lost 6 bases, J lost 4 bases, and 2 bases stayed unmatched. The CDR3 nucleotides read TGTGCCAGCAGGGGCGGGGGGTACAATGAGCAGTTCTTC. Its protein is CASRGGGYNEQFF.

CDR3 DNA: TGTGCCAGCAGCTTATCTGGGGACACTCAGAACACTGAAGCTTTCTTT. This sequence encodes CASSLSGDTQNTEAFF. V usage is TRBV7-6 and J usage is TRBJ1-1, with a tentative D call TRBD1 (6 bases). Germline loops: CDR1 SGHVS, CDR2 FNYEAQ. V lost 2 bases to trimming and J lost 1 base, with 14 bases between them. The CDR3 has 16 amino acids.

The genes are TRBV15 and TRBJ2-2; D possibly corresponds to TRBD1 (7 bases). The ends were cut back, 1 base at V and 4 bases at J, with 10 bases in the middle. Germline CDR1 is LNHNV and CDR2 is YYDKDF (reference sequence). This CDR3 has 15 amino acids. The CDR3 DNA is TGTGCCACCAGCAGAGCGGGGGACAGCACCGGGGAGCTGTTTTTT. Translated: CATSRAGDSTGELFF.

The J gene is TRBJ2-7, the V gene TRBV29-1; TRBD1 agrees at 9 bases. The CDR3 has 14 residues. Germline CDR1 SQVTM, CDR2 ANQGSEA. Trimming took 2 bases from V and 6 from J; bases not matched to a gene: 8. CDR3 sequence (DNA): TGCAGCGTTGAAAAACGACAGGGGGGGTCCGAGCAGTACTTC. Its translation: CSVEKRQGGSEQYF.